This TCR beta chain was recorded in a study of STAT3 mutations in large granular lymphocyte leukemia. Overall study findings and caveats: Every T-LGLL patient had at least one immunodominant TCRbeta clonotype. TCR clonotype switching after therapy occurred in about 30% of the 18 patients.

This CDR3 is built from 14 residues. The V end lost 0 bases, the J end lost 6 bases, and 10 bases lay between the germline ends. Germline V gene lookup returns CDR1 SGHRS and CDR2 YFSETQ. This clone was detected a few times. Its cognate antigen is unknown. Method: immunoSEQ multiplex PCR; TCRdb's copy keeps in-frame clones and lacks some. The profile shows approximately 10,000 clones, 65% to 90% of them singletons. Sequencing was performed on peripheral blood mononuclear cells. This chain uses TRBV5-1 with TRBJ2-1, with a weak D call TRBD2 (6 bases). The clonotype was recovered from a man aged 80 or over with T-cell large granular lymphocyte leukemia. Some clones in this sample may be carry-over from other donors' samples. The CDR3 sequence is CASSLGGDSNEQFF. CDR3 sequence (DNA): TGCGCCAGCAGCTTGGGGGGGGATAGCAATGAGCAGTTCTTC.